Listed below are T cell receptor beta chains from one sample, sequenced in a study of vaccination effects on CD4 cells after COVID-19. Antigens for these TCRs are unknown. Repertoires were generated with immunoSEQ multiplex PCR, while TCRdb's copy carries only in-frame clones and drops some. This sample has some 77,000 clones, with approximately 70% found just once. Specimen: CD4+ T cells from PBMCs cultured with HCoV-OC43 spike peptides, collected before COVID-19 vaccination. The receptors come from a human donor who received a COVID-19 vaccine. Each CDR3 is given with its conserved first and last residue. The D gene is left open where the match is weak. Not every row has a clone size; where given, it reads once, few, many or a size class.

cdr3_nt: TGTGCCTGGACCAGGGCCAACGTCCTGACTTTC; cdr3_aa: CAWTRANVLTF; clone_size: NA; v_call: TRBV30; j_call: TRBJ2-6; d_call: NA
cdr3_nt: TGTGCCAGCAGCTCCTACCTAGCGAGACAAGAGACCCAGTACTTC; cdr3_aa: CASSSYLARQETQYF; clone_size: NA; v_call: TRBV7-9; j_call: TRBJ2-5; d_call: NA
cdr3_nt: TGTGCCAGCAGTTTCGATACTAGCGGGGGGGCTAGGGACATTCAGTACTTC; cdr3_aa: CASSFDTSGGARDIQYF; clone_size: NA; v_call: TRBV6-2/TRBV6-3; j_call: TRBJ2-4; d_call: TRBD2
cdr3_nt: TGTGCCAGCAGCCTAACCTTAACTAACAATGAGCAGTTCTTC; cdr3_aa: CASSLTLTNNEQFF; clone_size: NA; v_call: TRBV9; j_call: TRBJ2-1; d_call: NA
cdr3_nt: TGTGCCAGCAGCCACAGTTCTGCTGGTCAGACCCAGTACTTC; cdr3_aa: CASSHSSAGQTQYF; clone_size: NA; v_call: TRBV3-1/TRBV3-2; j_call: TRBJ2-5; d_call: NA
cdr3_nt: TGTGCCAGCAGCCAAGTCCCACCACCGGGACAGGGAACCCAGTACTTC; cdr3_aa: CASSQVPPPGQGTQYF; clone_size: NA; v_call: TRBV3-1/TRBV3-2; j_call: TRBJ2-5; d_call: TRBD1
cdr3_nt: TGTGCCAGCAGCAAAGAAGAGGGCACTGAAGCTTTCTTT; cdr3_aa: CASSKEEGTEAFF; clone_size: NA; v_call: TRBV6-4; j_call: TRBJ1-1; d_call: NA
cdr3_nt: TGCGCCAGCAGCGAGCGACAGCCTATGAACACTGAAGCTTTCTTT; cdr3_aa: CASSERQPMNTEAFF; clone_size: NA; v_call: TRBV5-1; j_call: TRBJ1-1; d_call: NA
cdr3_nt: TGTGCCAGCAAACCAAGACAAAACAGGGACGCTGAAGCTTTCTTT; cdr3_aa: CASKPRQNRDAEAFF; clone_size: NA; v_call: TRBV6-6; j_call: TRBJ1-1; d_call: NA
cdr3_nt: TGTGCCAGCAAAGAGAGGGGTACGGCTAACTATGGCTACACCTTC; cdr3_aa: CASKERGTANYGYTF; clone_size: NA; v_call: TRBV28; j_call: TRBJ1-2; d_call: NA
cdr3_nt: TGTGCCAGCAGCTCGGGACAGTTCTCCTACAATGAGCAGTTCTTC; cdr3_aa: CASSSGQFSYNEQFF; clone_size: NA; v_call: TRBV5-5; j_call: TRBJ2-1; d_call: TRBD1
cdr3_nt: TGTGCCAGCAGCAAAAACAGGGAGGGAGAGACCCAGTACTTC; cdr3_aa: CASSKNREGETQYF; clone_size: NA; v_call: TRBV7-2; j_call: TRBJ2-5; d_call: NA
cdr3_nt: TGTGCCAGCAGCTCTGACAGGGTCGGCAATGGCTACACCTTC; cdr3_aa: CASSSDRVGNGYTF; clone_size: NA; v_call: TRBV7-8; j_call: TRBJ1-2; d_call: TRBD1
cdr3_nt: TGTGCCAGCAGTGAAGTTGGGACAGTAAACACTGAAGCTTTCTTT; cdr3_aa: CASSEVGTVNTEAFF; clone_size: NA; v_call: TRBV2; j_call: TRBJ1-1; d_call: TRBD1
cdr3_nt: TGTGCCAGTACTTCACATCAAGGGGGCGTCTATGGCTACACCTTC; cdr3_aa: CASTSHQGGVYGYTF; clone_size: NA; v_call: TRBV19; j_call: TRBJ1-2; d_call: TRBD1
cdr3_nt: TGCGCCAGCCGGAAGTTGGGATCCCACCAAGAGACCCAGTACTTC; cdr3_aa: CASRKLGSHQETQYF; clone_size: NA; v_call: TRBV5-1; j_call: TRBJ2-5; d_call: NA
cdr3_nt: TGTGCCAGCAGCTTTGATTCCCTTGGCTACACCTTC; cdr3_aa: CASSFDSLGYTF; clone_size: NA; v_call: TRBV5-4; j_call: TRBJ1-2; d_call: NA
cdr3_nt: TGTGCCAGCAGTATTCCCGGGCGAGATACGCAGTATTTT; cdr3_aa: CASSIPGRDTQYF; clone_size: NA; v_call: TRBV27; j_call: TRBJ2-3; d_call: NA
cdr3_nt: TGTGCCAGCAGTAGCCCGGCCAGGGTCGCAGATACGCAGTATTTT; cdr3_aa: CASSSPARVADTQYF; clone_size: NA; v_call: TRBV6-5; j_call: TRBJ2-3; d_call: NA
cdr3_nt: TGTGCCAGCAGCTTGGCAGGGTTAGAGACCCAGTACTTC; cdr3_aa: CASSLAGLETQYF; clone_size: few; v_call: TRBV5-4; j_call: TRBJ2-5; d_call: NA
cdr3_nt: TGTGCCAGTAGTATTGGGACAGGGTTGGGCTATGGCTACACCTTC; cdr3_aa: CASSIGTGLGYGYTF; clone_size: NA; v_call: TRBV19; j_call: TRBJ1-2; d_call: TRBD1
cdr3_nt: TGTGCCAGCAGCTTTGTGGAATTAAGCACTGAAGCTTTCTTT; cdr3_aa: CASSFVELSTEAFF; clone_size: few; v_call: TRBV7-8; j_call: TRBJ1-1; d_call: NA
cdr3_nt: TGCGCCAGCAGCTGGGGATCGACCACAGATACGCAGTATTTT; cdr3_aa: CASSWGSTTDTQYF; clone_size: NA; v_call: TRBV5-1; j_call: TRBJ2-3; d_call: NA
cdr3_nt: TGTGCCAGTACCTCGGGACAGACCTCTGGGGCCAACGTCCTGACTTTC; cdr3_aa: CASTSGQTSGANVLTF; clone_size: NA; v_call: TRBV19; j_call: TRBJ2-6; d_call: TRBD1
cdr3_nt: TGTGCCACCAGTGCCAGGGCGTCGCATCAGCCCCAGCATTTT; cdr3_aa: CATSARASHQPQHF; clone_size: few; v_call: TRBV24-1; j_call: TRBJ1-5; d_call: NA
cdr3_nt: TGTGCCAGCAGTTTATCGCGGGTGGGGCAGCCCCAGCATTTT; cdr3_aa: CASSLSRVGQPQHF; clone_size: NA; v_call: TRBV27; j_call: TRBJ1-5; d_call: NA